One sample yielded the 5 T cell receptor beta chains listed below, sequenced in a study of cytomegalovirus exposure and HLA in healthy donors. PCR used 60 Vbeta primers and 13 Jbeta primers. Assay: immunoSEQ multiplex PCR; the TCRdb copy retains only in-frame clones and omits some. This sample has about 170,000 clones, with roughly 84% found just once. Sequencing input: PBMCs. These receptor sequences come from a boy between 2 and 15 years old in good health and CMV-seronegative.

The rearrangement uses TRBV28 and TRBJ2-7, with TRBD2 matching 10 bases. CDR1 is MDHEN and CDR2 is SYDVKM in the germline V gene. Germline trimming cut 3 bases from V and 3 bases from J; bases unmatched to any gene: 8. The CDR3 is made up of 16 amino acids. The CDR3 DNA reads as TGTGCCAGCAGTTTCTTGGGACTAGCGACACTCTACGAGCAGTACTTC. This translates into CASSFLGLATLYEQYF.

This rearrangement joins TRBV7-9 to TRBJ1-4, with a possible D match to TRBD1 (6 bases). Germline CDR1 reads SEHNR; CDR2 reads FQNEAQ (reference sequence). This CDR3 comprises 19 residues. The germline V and J ends were trimmed by 0 bases and 4 bases, with 21 bases remaining between them. This chain's CDR3 is CASSLAYAGGAVDNEKLFF. Written as DNA, the CDR3 is TGTGCCAGCAGCTTAGCATATGCGGGGGGCGCAGTGGATAATGAAAAACTGTTTTTT.

The table lists this clone with a few counts. This chain connects TRBV6-6 to TRBJ1-3, with a possible D match to TRBD1 (5 bases). Germline V gives CDR1 MNHNY, CDR2 SVGAGI (reference sequence). Deletions cut 8 bases from V and 3 bases from J, with 11 bases between. The CDR3 loop spans 13 amino acids. The CDR3 is CASGAAGGNTIYF. The CDR3 nucleotides read TGTGCCAGCGGGGCGGCCGGTGGAAACACCATATATTTT.

This clone occurred once. The genes are TRBV19 and TRBJ2-1; 10 bases map to TRBD1. Trimming removed 6 bases from V and 4 bases from J; junction bases left unmatched: 3. CDR1 is LNHDA, CDR2 SQIVND, per germline (reference sequence). The CDR3 contains 14 residues. The CDR3 loop reads CASRLDRGYNEQFF. The DNA of the CDR3 is TGTGCCAGTAGATTGGACAGGGGGTACAATGAGCAGTTCTTC.

The chain carries TRBV9 and TRBJ1-1; D call uncertain. Germline CDR1 SGDLS, CDR2 YYNGEE. This CDR3 is built from 13 residues. Trimming took 4 bases from V and 0 from J, leaving 7 bases between them. CDR3 protein: CASSLSVNTEAFF. In nucleotides, the CDR3 is TGTGCCAGCAGCCTGTCGGTGAACACTGAAGCTTTCTTT.